This TCR beta chain was sequenced for a study of cytomegalovirus exposure and HLA in healthy donors. 13 Jbeta primers and 60 Vbeta primers were used for the PCR. Clones were sequenced by immunoSEQ multiplex PCR, and TCRdb holds only the in-frame ones, with some missing. The sample includes about 180,000 clones, under 80% of them seen just once. V was trimmed by 6 bases and J by 0 bases, leaving 9 bases between them. CDR3 length equals 14 residues. CDR1 is LNHNV and CDR2 is YYDKDF in the germline V gene (reference sequence). This clone showed up just once. This chain links TRBV15 with TRBJ2-1; D remains unclear. The sequenced sample was PBMCs. This clonotype was obtained from a human donor in good health. The CDR3 bases are TGTGCCACCAGGGGCCAATTCTCCTACAATGAGCAGTTCTTC. Its protein is CATRGQFSYNEQFF. Using reference TRBV15 and TRBJ2-1 for the parts outside the CDR3, the full variable domain is DAMVIQNPRYQVTQFGKPVTLSCSQTLNHNVMYWYQQKSSQAPKLLFHYYDKDFNNEADTPDNFQSRRPNTSFCFLDIRSPGLGDTAMYLCATRGQFSYNEQFFGPGTRLTVL.